This is a list of T cell receptor beta chains from one sample in a study of cytomegalovirus exposure and HLA in healthy donors. Clones were sequenced by immunoSEQ multiplex PCR, and TCRdb holds only the in-frame ones, with some missing. The data hold about 200,000 clones, with about 75% observed a single time. Sequencing was performed on PBMCs. These receptors originate from a male donor in good health and CMV-seronegative. Each CDR3 is given with its conserved first and last residue. Fields, in order: CDR3 length, J gene, V gene, clone size, D gene, CDR3 protein, CDR3 DNA. D genes are given only for firm matches. Clone size is not always given. Where it is, it says once, few, many or a class for expanded clones.

15	TRBJ1-2	TRBV4-2	NA	TRBD1	CASSQDLGTDYGYTF	TGTGCCAGCAGCCAAGATTTGGGGACAGACTATGGCTACACCTTC
22	TRBJ1-2	TRBV19	NA	NA	CASSIETDSTLGYTTNYYGYTF	TGTGCCAGTAGTATAGAGACCGACTCTACCCTAGGTTACACAACCAACTACTATGGCTACACCTTC
16	TRBJ2-1	TRBV7-2	NA	NA	CASSPQGGSSYNEQFF	TGTGCCAGCAGCCCCCAAGGGGGTAGCTCCTACAATGAGCAGTTCTTC
17	TRBJ2-5	TRBV5-6	NA	TRBD1	CASSFFPSRQGQETQYF	TGTGCCAGCAGCTTTTTCCCTTCTCGACAGGGGCAAGAGACCCAGTACTTC
15	TRBJ1-1	TRBV30	NA	TRBD1	CAWSGQGVMNTEAFF	TGTGCCTGGAGTGGACAGGGGGTTATGAACACTGAAGCTTTCTTT
14	TRBJ2-3	TRBV28	NA	NA	CASIEGAFPDTQYF	TGTGCCAGCATTGAGGGCGCTTTTCCAGATACGCAGTATTTT
14	TRBJ2-3	TRBV7-2	NA	NA	CASSFRGFTDTQYF	TGTGCCAGCAGCTTTCGAGGCTTCACAGATACGCAGTATTTT
15	TRBJ2-5	TRBV15	NA	TRBD2	CATSRTSGGAETQYF	TGTGCCACCAGCAGGACTAGCGGGGGGGCAGAGACCCAGTACTTC
14	TRBJ2-7	TRBV11-2	NA	NA	CASSLELGGLEQYF	TGTGCCAGCAGCTTAGAACTTGGGGGCCTCGAGCAGTACTTC
15	TRBJ1-6	TRBV5-6	NA	NA	CASSFRDRSRSPLHF	TGTGCCAGCAGCTTCCGAGACCGGAGCCGCTCACCCCTCCACTTT
14	TRBJ1-4	TRBV13	NA	NA	CASSLGSLNEKLFF	TGTGCCAGCAGCTTAGGGTCTCTTAATGAAAAACTGTTTTTT
14	TRBJ2-5	TRBV29-1	NA	TRBD1	CSVSRTGDQETQYF	TGCAGCGTGTCCCGCACAGGGGACCAAGAGACCCAGTACTTC
17	TRBJ1-4	TRBV5-8	few	NA	CASSFLGQAATNEKLFF	TGTGCCAGCAGCTTCCTTGGGCAGGCTGCAACTAATGAAAAACTGTTTTTT
14	TRBJ2-7	TRBV7-2	NA	NA	CASSPLRVRNEQYF	TGTGCCAGCAGCCCGCTCAGGGTACGGAACGAGCAGTACTTC
17	TRBJ2-2	TRBV6-4	few	TRBD2	CASSATGGGANTGELFF	TGTGCCAGCAGTGCCACTGGCGGGGGGGCGAACACCGGGGAGCTGTTTTTT